The 27 T cell receptor beta chains reported below all come from one sample, sequenced in a study of monozygotic twins with inflammatory bowel disease (dated by TCRdb to the late 2010s). The library was made by 5' RACE. Sequencing took place on an Illumina HiSeq 2500. One entry per CDR3 protein sequence results from the TCRdb reprocessing of the reads, with DNA left out. The table kept for this sample lists roughly 120,000 distinct CDR3 sequences. Of the sample, around 11% is held by the ten largest clones. Source material: blood. The receptor source for this set is a human donor with ulcerative colitis or Crohn's disease, or a healthy co-twin of an affected twin (not recorded which).

The J gene is TRBJ2-5, the V gene TRBV29-1. CDR1 and CDR2 from the germline V gene are SQVTM and ANQGSEA. There are 11 residues in the CDR3. The chain's CDR3 is CSGGSWETQYF.

The rearrangement links TRBV6-1 to TRBJ2-3; the D gene TCRdb calls, TRBD1, cannot be checked with no DNA. There are 15 residues in the CDR3. Per the germline V gene, CDR1 is MNHNS and CDR2 is SASEGT. The CDR3 reads CASSIGGPSTDTQYF.

The V and J genes are TRBV18 and TRBJ1-6. Germline assignment: CDR1 KGHSH and CDR2 LQKENI. There are 15 residues in the CDR3. Here the CDR3 reads CASSPGIPDNSPLHF.

The V and J genes are TRBV7-3 and TRBJ1-1. The CDR3 consists of 13 residues. Germline V gene data show CDR1 as SGHTA and CDR2 as FQGTGA. CDR3 sequence reads: CASSLTPPAEAFF.

The V and J genes are TRBV11-1 and TRBJ2-1; TCRdb indicates TRBD2, and absent DNA this call remains unverified. In germline, CDR1 is SGHAT, CDR2 FQDESV (reference sequence). The CDR3 runs to 19 residues. The chain's CDR3 is CASSLTTKTSGGRYNEQFF.

The rearrangement links TRBV20-1 to TRBJ2-3; there is no DNA to check the TCRdb D call of TRBD1. Looked up from germline, CDR1 is DFQATT and CDR2 is SNEGSKA (reference sequence). The CDR3 has 16 residues. The CDR3 is CSASSVGDRVTDTQYF.

The gene calls are TRBV4-2 and TRBJ2-1; without DNA, the TCRdb call of TRBD2 cannot be checked. Germline V gene lookup returns CDR1 LGHNA and CDR2 YNFKEQ. CDR3 length: 19 amino acids. This CDR3 reads CASSQDTLAGRGVWNEQFF.

V gene TRBV9 combines with J gene TRBJ2-7. The CDR3 sequence is 14 residues long. Germline V lookup: CDR1 SGDLS, CDR2 YYNGEE. The CDR3 region is CASSIGGVSYEQYF. Looking up the rest from reference TRBV9 and TRBJ2-7 gives the full variable domain: DSGVTQTPKHLITATGQRVTLRCSPRSGDLSVYWYQQSLDQGLQFLIQYYNGEERAKGNILERFSAQQFPDLHSELNLSSLELGDSALYFCASSIGGVSYEQYFGPGTRLTVT.

The gene calls are TRBV10-3 and TRBJ1-3; TCRdb reports TRBD1, a call that lacks DNA to check it against. Germline V gives CDR1 ENHRY, CDR2 SYGVKD. The CDR3 loop spans 17 amino acids. This chain's CDR3 is CAISEGDRGSSGNTIYF.

The V and J genes are TRBV21-1 and TRBJ1-6. TRBV21-1 is annotated as a pseudogene. This CDR3 is built from 12 residues. The CDR3 sequence: CASSTAGSPLHF.

The chain combines TRBV6-1 with TRBJ1-4; TCRdb's assignment of TRBD1 cannot be checked, as there is no DNA. Germline lookup yields CDR1 MNHNS and CDR2 SASEGT. This CDR3 is 16 amino acids long. CDR3 sequence reads: CASSGHRDPTNEKLFF.

The rearrangement joins TRBV20-1 to TRBJ2-5; TCRdb's D gene call, TRBD1, goes unchecked for lack of DNA. Germline CDR1 DFQATT, CDR2 SNEGSKA (reference sequence). This CDR3 has 14 amino acids. CDR3 in amino acids: CSAQLGSGGETQYF.

V usage is TRBV19 and J usage is TRBJ2-2; TCRdb's D gene call, TRBD1, goes unchecked for lack of DNA. In germline, CDR1 is LNHDA, CDR2 SQIVND (reference sequence). The CDR3 is made up of 14 amino acids. CDR3 loop: CASQRDRVTGELFF.

J is TRBJ2-3 and V is TRBV19. The germline CDR1 and CDR2 sequences are LNHDA and SQIVND (reference sequence). This CDR3 comprises 15 residues. CDR3 loop: CASSTNDLTQDTQYF.

The gene calls are TRBV7-9 and TRBJ1-2. This CDR3 spans 14 amino acids. Germline loops: CDR1 SEHNR, CDR2 FQNEAQ (reference sequence). The CDR3 sequence is CASSTSPTWYGYTF. Combining the CDR3 with reference TRBV7-9 and TRBJ1-2 gives the whole variable domain DTGVSQNPRHKITKRGQNVTFRCDPISEHNRLYWYRQTLGQGPEFLTYFQNEAQLEKSRLLSDRFSAERPKGSFSTLEIQRTEQGDSAMYLCASSTSPTWYGYTFGSGTRLTVV.

The chain combines TRBV4-1 with TRBJ1-1. From germline, CDR1 is MGHRA and CDR2 YSYEKL. This CDR3 spans 14 amino acids. CDR3 in amino acids: CASSQYGSRRQAFF.

V usage is TRBV3-1 and J usage is TRBJ2-1; TCRdb's D call of TRBD2 is untestable without DNA. Germline CDR1 LGHDT, CDR2 YNNKEL (reference sequence). CDR3 length: 17 amino acids. CDR3 protein: CASSPIPGTSGSNEQFF.

This chain uses TRBV6-1 with TRBJ2-7; TCRdb reports TRBD1, a call that lacks DNA to check it against. The CDR3 length is 15 residues. Germline CDR1 is MNHNS and CDR2 is SASEGT. CDR3 in amino acids: CASSDPAGSSYEQYF.

The chain joins TRBV14 to TRBJ1-1. The CDR3 totals 14 residues. Germline V CDR1 and CDR2: SGHDN, FVKESK. This chain's CDR3 is CASSSLTLHTEAFF.

The chain carries TRBV4-2 and TRBJ2-2. The CDR3 covers 14 residues. The germline V gene has CDR1 LGHNA and CDR2 YNFKEQ. The CDR3 reads CASSTTWNTGELFF.

CDR3 region: CASSLGSIAFF. The chain recombines TRBV7-9 with TRBJ1-1. Germline CDR1 is SEHNR and CDR2 is FQNEAQ (reference sequence). The CDR3 runs to 11 residues.

The V call is TRBV20-1, the J call TRBJ2-1; TCRdb calls TRBD2, which cannot be checked without DNA. The CDR3 runs 16 residues. Germline V gene lookup returns CDR1 DFQATT and CDR2 SNEGSKA (reference sequence). The CDR3 region is CSAIRPGTSRYNEQFF.

This chain links TRBV6-1 with TRBJ2-1. The CDR3 totals 13 residues. CDR1 and CDR2 (germline): MNHNS, SASEGT. CDR3 region: CASSEAFFGEQFF.

The chain combines TRBV7-9 with TRBJ2-3. This CDR3 region has 14 residues. Per germline, CDR1 SEHNR and CDR2 FQNEAQ (reference sequence). The CDR3 loop reads CASSLIWGTDTQYF. Based on the CDR3 plus reference TRBV7-9 and TRBJ2-3, the full variable domain is DTGVSQNPRHKITKRGQNVTFRCDPISEHNRLYWYRQTLGQGPEFLTYFQNEAQLEKSRLLSDRFSAERPKGSFSTLEIQRTEQGDSAMYLCASSLIWGTDTQYFGPGTRLTVL.

This chain connects TRBV28 to TRBJ1-2; with no DNA, the TCRdb D assignment of TRBD1 cannot be verified. The germline gives CDR1 MDHEN, CDR2 SYDVKM. There are 14 residues in the CDR3. CDR3 protein: CASTSGSGGEDYTF.

This chain connects TRBV12-3 or TRBV12-4 to TRBJ2-1; TCRdb selects TRBD1, and the lack of DNA leaves this call unchecked. This CDR3 is 18 amino acids long. The CDR3 sequence is CASSPLGPDRASYNEQFF.

This chain uses TRBV20-1 with TRBJ2-3; TCRdb proposes TRBD2, but this gene call is untestable without DNA. The CDR3 is 13 amino acids. Germline CDR1 is DFQATT and CDR2 is SNEGSKA (reference sequence). The CDR3 reads CSARVGGSVIGYF.